This section outlines one T cell receptor (beta chain) sequence together with its context. Its antigen is unknown. The data were obtained in a study of shared clonotypes between healthy human individuals. In the study overall: Donors had three CD4 naive, three CD4 memory, two CD8 naive and one CD8 memory plate apiece. Study-level points and caveats: The sole specimen, blood, was sampled, and tissue repertoires likely differ.

Positively selected for CCR7, the CD45RO-negative cells used as naive CD8 cells excluded terminally differentiated effector memory CD45RA+ cells. After removal of 0 bases from V and 4 bases from J, the junction contained 8 bases not matched to a gene. In germline, CDR1 is SGHVS, CDR2 FQNEAQ. The CDR3 has 16 amino acids. Clones were read by immunoSEQ multiplex PCR, and TCRdb kept only the in-frame ones, dropping some. The data contain roughly 2.1 million clones, 93% of them singletons. Sequences were obtained from naive CD8+ T cells from PBMCs. The chain combines TRBV7-8 with TRBJ2-7; the match to TRBD2 covers 8 bases. This receptor was obtained from a man younger than 35 in good health. Some clones in this sample may be carry-over from other donors' samples. The CDR3 bases are TGTGCCAGCAGCTTAGCGCCAGGCGGGAGGCCTTACGAGCAGTACTTC. Protein sequence: CASSLAPGGRPYEQYF.